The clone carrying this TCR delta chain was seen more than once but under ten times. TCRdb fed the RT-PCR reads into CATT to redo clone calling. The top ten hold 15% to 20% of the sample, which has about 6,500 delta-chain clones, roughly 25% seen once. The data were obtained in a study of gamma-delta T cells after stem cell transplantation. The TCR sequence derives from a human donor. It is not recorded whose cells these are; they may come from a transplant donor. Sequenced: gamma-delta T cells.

CDR3 nucleotide sequence: TGTGCTCTTGGAGCCGCCAAGGGGTGCGTAAAACTCATCTTT. Residues: CALGAAKGCVKLIF. The V and J genes are TRDV1 and TRDJ1; no clear D. Germline V gene sequence: CDR1 TSWWSYY, CDR2 QGS. The germline V and J ends were trimmed by 6 bases and 8 bases, with 19 bases remaining between them. The CDR3 is 14 residues long.